A selection of T cell receptor beta chains follows, all from one sample in a study of blood T cells in healthy people across ages. Using its own MiXCR run on the 5' RACE reads, TCRdb lists one record per CDR3 protein. The data show roughly 790,000 distinct CDR3 sequences, around 46% seen once. Sample: blood. The receptors come from a woman aged 55-70 years in good health. Both conserved end residues are part of each CDR3. A D gene is named only where the DNA matches it firmly.

D: .; V: TRBV28; J: TRBJ1-2; CDR3: CASWPRYIRSPLNYGYTF
D: TRBD1; V: TRBV27; J: TRBJ1-2; CDR3: CASSFYPGQYGYTF
D: TRBD2; V: TRBV6-2/TRBV6-3; J: TRBJ2-1; CDR3: CASSYSGLAGGPRNNEQFF
D: TRBD2; V: TRBV20-1; J: TRBJ2-3; CDR3: CSAEGLAGDVEDTQYF
D: TRBD2; V: TRBV10-3; J: TRBJ2-3; CDR3: CAISIAGETDTQYF
D: .; V: TRBV5-1; J: TRBJ2-1; CDR3: CASWTEPGLYNEQFF
D: TRBD2; V: TRBV7-6; J: TRBJ2-1; CDR3: CASSPAPGGTQNEQFF
D: TRBD2; V: TRBV4-2; J: TRBJ2-3; CDR3: CASSQDPLAGGSDTQYF
D: TRBD1; V: TRBV7-2; J: TRBJ2-7; CDR3: CASSFGTGRNYEQYF
D: .; V: TRBV15; J: TRBJ2-4; CDR3: CATSRVSGVGKNIQYF
D: .; V: TRBV7-2; J: TRBJ2-1; CDR3: CASSSQPGNNEQFF
D: TRBD1; V: TRBV29-1; J: TRBJ1-2; CDR3: CSVGTGSSYGYTF
D: TRBD2; V: TRBV10-3; J: TRBJ2-3; CDR3: CAISSGLAGASSNTQYF
D: TRBD2; V: TRBV12-3/TRBV12-4; J: TRBJ2-1; CDR3: CASSFGLAGSNEQFF
D: TRBD1; V: TRBV12-5; J: TRBJ2-5; CDR3: CASGFPTGNYNEQYF
D: .; V: TRBV7-9; J: TRBJ2-7; CDR3: CASSLPSPEQYF
D: .; V: TRBV6-5; J: TRBJ1-2; CDR3: CASSPPGNGYTF
D: .; V: TRBV20-1; J: TRBJ2-3; CDR3: CISDTQYF